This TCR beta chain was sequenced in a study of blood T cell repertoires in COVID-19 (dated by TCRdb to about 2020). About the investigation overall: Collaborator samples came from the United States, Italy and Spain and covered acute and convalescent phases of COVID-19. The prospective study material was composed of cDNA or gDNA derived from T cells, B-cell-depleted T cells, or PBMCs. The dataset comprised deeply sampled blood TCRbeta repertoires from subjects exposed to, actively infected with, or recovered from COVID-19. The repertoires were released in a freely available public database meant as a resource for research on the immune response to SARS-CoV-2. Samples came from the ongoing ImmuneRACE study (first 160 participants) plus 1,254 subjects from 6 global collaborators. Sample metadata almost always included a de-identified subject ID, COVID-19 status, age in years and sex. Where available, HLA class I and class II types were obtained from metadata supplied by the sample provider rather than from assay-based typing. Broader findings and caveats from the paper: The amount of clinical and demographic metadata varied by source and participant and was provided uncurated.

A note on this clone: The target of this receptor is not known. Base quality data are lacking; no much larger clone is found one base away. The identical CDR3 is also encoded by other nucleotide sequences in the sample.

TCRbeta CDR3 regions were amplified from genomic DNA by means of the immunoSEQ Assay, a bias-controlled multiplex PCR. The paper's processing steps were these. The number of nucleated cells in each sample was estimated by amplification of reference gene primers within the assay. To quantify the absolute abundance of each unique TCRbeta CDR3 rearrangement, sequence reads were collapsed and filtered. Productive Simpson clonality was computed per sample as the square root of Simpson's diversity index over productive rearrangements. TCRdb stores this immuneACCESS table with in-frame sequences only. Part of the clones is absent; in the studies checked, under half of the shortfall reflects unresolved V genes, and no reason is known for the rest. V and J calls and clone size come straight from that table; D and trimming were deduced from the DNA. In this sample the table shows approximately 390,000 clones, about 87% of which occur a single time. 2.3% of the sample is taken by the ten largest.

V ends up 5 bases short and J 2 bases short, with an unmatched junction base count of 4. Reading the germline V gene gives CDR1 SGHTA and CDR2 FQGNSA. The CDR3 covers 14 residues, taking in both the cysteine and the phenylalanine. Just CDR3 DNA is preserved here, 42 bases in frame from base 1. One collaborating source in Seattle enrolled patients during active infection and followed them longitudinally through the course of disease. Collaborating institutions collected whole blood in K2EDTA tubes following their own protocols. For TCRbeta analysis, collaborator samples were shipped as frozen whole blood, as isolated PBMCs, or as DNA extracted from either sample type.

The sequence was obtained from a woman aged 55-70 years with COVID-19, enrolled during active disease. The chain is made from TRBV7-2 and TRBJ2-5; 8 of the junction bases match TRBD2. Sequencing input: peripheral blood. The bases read TGTGCCAGCAGCCGGGGGGGCTCTCAAGAGACCCAGTACTTC. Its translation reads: CASSRGGSQETQYF.